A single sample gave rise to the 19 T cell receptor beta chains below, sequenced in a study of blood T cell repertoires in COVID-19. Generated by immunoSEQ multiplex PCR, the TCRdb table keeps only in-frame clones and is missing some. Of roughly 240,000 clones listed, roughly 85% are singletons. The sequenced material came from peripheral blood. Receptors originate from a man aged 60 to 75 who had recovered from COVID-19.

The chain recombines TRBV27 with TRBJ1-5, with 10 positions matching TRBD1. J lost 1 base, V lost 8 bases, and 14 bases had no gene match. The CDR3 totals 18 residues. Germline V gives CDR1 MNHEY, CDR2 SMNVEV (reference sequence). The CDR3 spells CASPLNAGTGASNQPQHF. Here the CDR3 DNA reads TGTGCCAGCCCTTTAAACGCCGGGACAGGGGCCAGCAATCAGCCCCAGCATTTT.

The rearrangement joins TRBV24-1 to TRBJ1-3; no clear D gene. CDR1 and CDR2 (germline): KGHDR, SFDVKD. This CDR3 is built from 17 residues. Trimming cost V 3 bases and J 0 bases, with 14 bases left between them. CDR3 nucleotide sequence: TGTGCCACCAGTGATCGTCCGTGGGCAAACTCTGGAAACACCATATATTTT. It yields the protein CATSDRPWANSGNTIYF.

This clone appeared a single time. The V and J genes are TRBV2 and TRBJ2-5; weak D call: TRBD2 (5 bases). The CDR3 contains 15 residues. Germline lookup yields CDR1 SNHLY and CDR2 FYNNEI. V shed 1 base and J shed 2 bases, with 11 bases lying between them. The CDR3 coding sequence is TGTGCCAGCAGTGAAGGCGGGCAAGGGCAAGAGACCCAGTACTTC. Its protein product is CASSEGGQGQETQYF.

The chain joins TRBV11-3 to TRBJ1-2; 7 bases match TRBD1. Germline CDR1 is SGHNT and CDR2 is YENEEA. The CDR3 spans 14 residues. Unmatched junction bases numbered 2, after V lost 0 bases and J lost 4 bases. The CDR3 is CASSLDGTAYGYTF. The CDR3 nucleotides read TGTGCCAGCAGCTTAGATGGGACAGCCTATGGCTACACCTTC. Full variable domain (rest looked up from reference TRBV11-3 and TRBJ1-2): EAGVVQSPRYKIIEKKQPVAFWCNPISGHNTLYWYLQNLGQGPELLIRYENEEAVDDSQLPKDRFSAERLKGVDSTLKIQPAELGDSAVYLCASSLDGTAYGYTFGSGTRLTVV.

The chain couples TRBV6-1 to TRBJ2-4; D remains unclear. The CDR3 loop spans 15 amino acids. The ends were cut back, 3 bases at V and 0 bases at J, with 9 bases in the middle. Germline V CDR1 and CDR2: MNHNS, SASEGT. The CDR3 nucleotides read TGTGCCAGCAGTGAGTACTCAATAGCCAAAAACATTCAGTACTTC. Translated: CASSEYSIAKNIQYF.

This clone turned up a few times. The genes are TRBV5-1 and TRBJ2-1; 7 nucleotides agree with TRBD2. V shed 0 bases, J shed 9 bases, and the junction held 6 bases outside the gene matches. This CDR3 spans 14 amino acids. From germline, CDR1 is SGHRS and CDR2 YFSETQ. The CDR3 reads CASSLAASGGEQFF. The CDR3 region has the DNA TGCGCCAGCAGCTTGGCCGCTAGCGGCGGTGAGCAGTTCTTC. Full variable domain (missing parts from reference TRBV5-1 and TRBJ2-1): KAGVTQTPRYLIKTRGQQVTLSCSPISGHRSVSWYQQTPGQGLQFLFEYFSETQRNKGNFPGRFSGRQFSNSRSEMNVSTLELGDSALYLCASSLAASGGEQFFGPGTRLTVL.

In nucleotides, the CDR3 is TGTGCCAGCAGGTCCGGGACAGGGAACAACGAGCAGTACTTC. Its translation: CASRSGTGNNEQYF. The chain carries TRBV2 and TRBJ2-7, with 9 bases fitting TRBD1. V shed 6 bases and J 5 bases; nucleotides not matched to a gene: 8. Germline CDR1 is SNHLY and CDR2 is FYNNEI. The length of the CDR3 is 14 residues.

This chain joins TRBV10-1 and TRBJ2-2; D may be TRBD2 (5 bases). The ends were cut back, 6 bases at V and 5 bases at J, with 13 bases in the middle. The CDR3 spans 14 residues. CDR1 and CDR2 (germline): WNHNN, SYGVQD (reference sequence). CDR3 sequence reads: CASSGEQGTGELFF. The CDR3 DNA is TGCGCCAGCAGCGGGGAACAAGGGACCGGGGAGCTGTTTTTT.

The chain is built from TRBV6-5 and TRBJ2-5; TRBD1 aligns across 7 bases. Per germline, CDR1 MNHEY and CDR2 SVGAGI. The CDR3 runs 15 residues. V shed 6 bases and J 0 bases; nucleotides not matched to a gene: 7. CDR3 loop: CASRPGQSYQETQYF. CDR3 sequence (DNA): TGTGCCAGCAGACCGGGACAGAGTTACCAAGAGACCCAGTACTTC.

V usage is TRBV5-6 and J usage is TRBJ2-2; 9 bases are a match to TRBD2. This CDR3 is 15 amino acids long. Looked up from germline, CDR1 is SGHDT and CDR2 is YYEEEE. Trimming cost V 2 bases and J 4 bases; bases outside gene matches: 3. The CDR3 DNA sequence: TGTGCCAGCAGCTTCGCGGGGGGGCGCACCGGGGAGCTGTTTTTT. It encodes CASSFAGGRTGELFF.

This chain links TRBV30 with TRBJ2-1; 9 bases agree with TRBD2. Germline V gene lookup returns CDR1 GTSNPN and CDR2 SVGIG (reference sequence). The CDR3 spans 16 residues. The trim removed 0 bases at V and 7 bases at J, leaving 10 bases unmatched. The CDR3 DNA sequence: TGTGCCTGGAGTGTACGAGCGGGAGGTTTGGCGAATGAGCAGTTCTTC. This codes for CAWSVRAGGLANEQFF.

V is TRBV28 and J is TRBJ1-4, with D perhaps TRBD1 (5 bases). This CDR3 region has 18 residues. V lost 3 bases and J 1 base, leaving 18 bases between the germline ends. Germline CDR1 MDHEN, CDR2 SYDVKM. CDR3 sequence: CASSFPLRVYRTNEKLFF. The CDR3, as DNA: TGTGCCAGCAGTTTCCCCCTCAGGGTCTATCGAACTAATGAAAAACTGTTTTTT.

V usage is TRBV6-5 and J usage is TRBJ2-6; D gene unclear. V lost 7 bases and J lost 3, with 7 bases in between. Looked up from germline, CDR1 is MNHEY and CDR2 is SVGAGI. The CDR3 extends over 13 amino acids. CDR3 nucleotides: TGTGCCAGCAAGCCTGGTGGGGCCAACGTCCTGACTTTC. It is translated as CASKPGGANVLTF.

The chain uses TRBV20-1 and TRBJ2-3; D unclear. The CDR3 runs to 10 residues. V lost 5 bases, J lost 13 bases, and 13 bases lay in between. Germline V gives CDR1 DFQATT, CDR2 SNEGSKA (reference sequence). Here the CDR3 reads CSARVLDEYF. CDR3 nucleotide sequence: TGCAGTGCTCGAGTCCTAGATGAGTATTTT.

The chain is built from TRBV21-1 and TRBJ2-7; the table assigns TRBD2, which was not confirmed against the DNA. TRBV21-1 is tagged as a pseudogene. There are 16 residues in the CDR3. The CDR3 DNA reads TGTGCCAGCAGCAAAAAAGTCCGGGGGACCTCGGACGAGCAGTACTTC. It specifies CASSKKVRGTSDEQYF.

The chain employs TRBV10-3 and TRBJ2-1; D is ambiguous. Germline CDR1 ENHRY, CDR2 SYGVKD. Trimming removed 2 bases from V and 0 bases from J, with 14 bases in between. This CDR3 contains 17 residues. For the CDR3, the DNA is TGTGCCATCAGTGAGGATGGAAGTTGGAGCTCCTACAATGAGCAGTTCTTC. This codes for CAISEDGSWSSYNEQFF.

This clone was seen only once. CDR3 DNA: TGTGCCACCAGCAGAGATTTAGCCGCAAATGAAAAACTGTTTTTT. Encoded protein: CATSRDLAANEKLFF. V usage is TRBV15 and J usage is TRBJ1-4, with no clear D. This CDR3 is built from 15 residues. Germline V CDR1 and CDR2: LNHNV, YYDKDF (reference sequence). V was clipped by 0 bases and J by 5 bases, with 10 bases between them.

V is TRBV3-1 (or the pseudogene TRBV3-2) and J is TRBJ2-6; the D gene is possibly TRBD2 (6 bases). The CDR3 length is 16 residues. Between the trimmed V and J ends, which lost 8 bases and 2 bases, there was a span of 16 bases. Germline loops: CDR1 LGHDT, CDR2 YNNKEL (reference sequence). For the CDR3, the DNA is TGTGCCAGCTGTAGAGCGGCGGGGACTGGGGCCAACGTCCTGACTTTC. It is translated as CASCRAAGTGANVLTF.

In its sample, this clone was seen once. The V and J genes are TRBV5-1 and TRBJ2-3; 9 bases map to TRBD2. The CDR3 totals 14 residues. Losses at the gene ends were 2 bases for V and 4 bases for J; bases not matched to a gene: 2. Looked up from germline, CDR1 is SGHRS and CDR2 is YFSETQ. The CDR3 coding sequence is TGCGCCAGCAGCTTCATAGCGGGGGCAGATACGCAGTATTTT. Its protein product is CASSFIAGADTQYF. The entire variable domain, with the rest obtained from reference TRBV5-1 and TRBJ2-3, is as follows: KAGVTQTPRYLIKTRGQQVTLSCSPISGHRSVSWYQQTPGQGLQFLFEYFSETQRNKGNFPGRFSGRQFSNSRSEMNVSTLELGDSALYLCASSFIAGADTQYFGPGTRLTVL.